The 5 T cell receptor beta chains below were found in one sample sequenced in a study of spatial heterogeneity in lung cancer (dated by TCRdb to about 2019). Their cognate antigens are unknown. Points the paper makes about the study in general: The tumor nonsynonymous mutation count correlated with the number of expanded alpha and beta TCRs within the tumor.

The receptor library was made with 5' RACE. The reads were generated on a NextSeq 500. TCRdb cleaned the public reads at Q25 with fastp, built clones with MiXCR and kept in-frame beta chains. Rows are unified per CDR3 protein, each entry keeping the most common DNA and genes. This sample lists more than 25,000 distinct CDR3 sequences; 7.1% were detected once. Clones ranked in the top ten supply about 24% of the sample. Interpreted using the paper, the time point label stands for: sample taken at primary tumor resection. The sample in question was lung tumor tissue, obtained at surgery. Receptors were obtained from a male donor with early-stage non-small cell lung cancer.

This clonotype was seen repeatedly, ten times or more. The rearrangement joins TRBV3-1 to TRBJ2-7; 8 positions match TRBD2. Germline-derived CDR1 and CDR2 are LGHDT and YNNKEL (reference sequence). The CDR3 has 13 residues. With 1 base clipped from V and 12 bases from J, the junction kept 8 bases outside the gene matches. Here the CDR3 reads CASSQAGTSVLYF. In DNA, the CDR3 is TGTGCCAGCAGCCAAGCTGGGACTAGTGTTCTGTACTTC.

This clonotype was picked up many times. The CDR3 is CSAQTSLLTGELFF. CDR3 sequence (DNA): TGCAGCGCCCAAACTTCCCTTTTAACCGGGGAGCTGTTTTTT. The V call is TRBV29-1, the J call TRBJ2-2; D is ambiguous. Germline-derived CDR1 and CDR2 are SQVTM and ANQGSEA. The CDR3 totals 14 residues. V was clipped by 7 bases and J by 5 bases, with 17 bases between them.

This clonotype was seen at least ten times. The chain joins TRBV3-1 to TRBJ2-7; 7 nucleotides line up with TRBD2. The V gene end was trimmed by 0 bases and the J gene end by 2 bases; junction bases not matched to a gene: 1. This CDR3 region has 14 residues. CDR1 and CDR2 (germline): LGHDT, YNNKEL (reference sequence). The DNA for the CDR3 is TGTGCCAGCAGCCAAGAGGGGGGGACCTACGAGCAGTACTTC. Translated: CASSQEGGTYEQYF.

The rearrangement links TRBV27 to TRBJ2-7; 11 bases line up with TRBD2. Trimming at V came to 0 bases and at J to 5 bases, leaving 12 bases not matched to a gene. This CDR3 has 18 amino acids. Germline V gene sequence: CDR1 MNHEY, CDR2 SMNVEV (reference sequence). The CDR3 spells CASSLSRLAGGPRDEQYF. The CDR3 DNA reads as TGTGCCAGCAGTTTATCACGGCTAGCGGGGGGACCGAGGGACGAGCAGTACTTC.

This chain uses TRBV7-9 with TRBJ1-2, with 7 positions matching TRBD1. Trimming took 5 bases from V and 4 from J; bases not matched to a gene: 7. This CDR3 has 14 residues. CDR1 is SEHNR, CDR2 FQNEAQ, per germline (reference sequence). CDR3 sequence (DNA): TGTGCCAGCAGCCACGGGGACAGCTTCTATGGCTACACCTTC. Protein product: CASSHGDSFYGYTF.